In this sample, the clone carrying this T cell receptor (beta chain) turned up a few times. Its antigen remains unknown. The sample originates from a study of cytomegalovirus exposure and HLA in healthy donors. Study conclusions and caveats: A later analysis by the authors found several of the most significant clusters apparently linked to common viral pathogens.

Amplification used 60 Vbeta primers and 13 Jbeta primers. Method: immunoSEQ multiplex PCR; TCRdb's copy keeps in-frame clones and lacks some. The sample consists of just over 150,000 clones, around 76% of them appearing once. V was pared by 0 bases and J by 4 bases, with 4 bases of the junction left unmatched. The CDR3 totals 15 residues. CDR1 MGHRA and CDR2 YSYEKL come from the germline V gene. Sequences were obtained from PBMCs. This TCR was recovered from a female donor in good health and CMV-seronegative. This chain joins TRBV4-1 and TRBJ1-2; 8 nucleotides agree with TRBD1. The CDR3 DNA reads TGCGCCAGCAGCCAAGATGTCGGGACAGGCTATGGCTACACCTTC. The encoded protein is CASSQDVGTGYGYTF.